This T cell receptor (beta chain) was recovered during a study of identical twins. Germline loops: CDR1 SGHKS, CDR2 YYEKEE (reference sequence). This CDR3 spans 17 amino acids. With V trimmed by 4 bases and J by 5 bases, 7 bases remained unmatched. This clonotype was counted a few times. Its antigen is as yet unknown. From the 5' RACE reads, TCRdb called clonotypes with MiXCR, one entry per CDR3 protein. The repertoire holds fewer than 250,000 distinct CDR3 sequences, with 7.5% as singletons. General study findings and limits: Insertions were reduced in abundant cord blood beta clonotypes but not in memory repertoires.

The sample was also linked to a second study, of yellow fever vaccine responses in identical twins.

V is TRBV5-5 and J is TRBJ2-2; 14 nucleotides agree with TRBD2. Source material: CD8+ T cells sorted from blood. The source is a woman aged 18-30 years in good health. In nucleotides, the CDR3 is TGTGCCAGCAGCCTGGGACTAGCGGGAGAGGTGACCGGGGAGCTGTTTTTT. Its translation is CASSLGLAGEVTGELFF.